This TCR beta chain derives from a study of CD8 T cells in ankylosing spondylitis. Trimming at V came to 0 bases and at J to 6 bases, leaving 6 bases not matched to a gene. The CDR3 contains 16 residues. Germline assignment: CDR1 LGHNA and CDR2 YNFKEQ. Note on this clonotype: Its antigen is unidentified.

TCRdb itself ran the 5' RACE reads through MiXCR, one entry per CDR3 protein. The top ten clones hold 1.1% of a sample with about 340,000 distinct CDR3 sequences, approximately 14% of them seen once. The study, taken as a whole, reports: Relatively rare in peripheral blood, disease-linked clones were also CD8+.

The receptor comes from a male donor with ankylosing spondylitis or in good health (not recorded which). This chain links TRBV4-2 with TRBJ2-1, with 9 bases matching TRBD1. Material: blood, either unsorted or a sorted T cell fraction (not recorded which). CDR3 region: CASSQDKGTGPNEQFF. Here the CDR3 DNA reads TGTGCCAGCAGCCAAGATAAGGGGACAGGGCCCAATGAGCAGTTCTTC.